These 8 T cell receptor beta chains were sequenced from one sample in a study of T cell responses to AZD1222 COVID-19 vaccine. This table comes from immunoSEQ multiplex PCR, and its TCRdb copy is limited to in-frame clones, with some not included. Of some 170,000 clones in the sample, approximately 92% were seen once. The material was peripheral blood, obtained on day 0 of AZD1222 vaccination. These receptors were collected from an adult in good health.

CDR3 region: CATSDFLAGHYNEQFF. CDR3 nucleotides: TGTGCCACCAGTGACTTCCTAGCGGGTCATTACAATGAGCAGTTCTTC. The chain uses TRBV24-1 and TRBJ2-1, with TRBD2 matching 8 bases. Germline-derived CDR1 and CDR2 are KGHDR and SFDVKD. Trimming at V came to 4 bases and at J to 4 bases, leaving 8 bases not matched to a gene. This CDR3 is 16 amino acids long.

The rearrangement joins TRBV5-1 to TRBJ2-1; D ambiguous. The CDR3 has 14 residues. Germline V CDR1 and CDR2: SGHRS, YFSETQ. The V end lost 1 base, the J end lost 5 bases, and 10 bases lay between the germline ends. The CDR3 sequence: CASSLSGPNNEQFF. In DNA, the CDR3 is TGCGCCAGCAGCTTGTCCGGTCCCAACAATGAGCAGTTCTTC.

The chain couples TRBV28 to TRBJ1-5, with no clear D. This CDR3 has 14 residues. V was cut by 2 bases and J by 4 bases, with 9 bases left in between. The germline CDR1 and CDR2 sequences are MDHEN and SYDVKM. DNA of the CDR3: TGTGCCAGCAGTTTACAGGTACCTAATCAGCCCCAGCATTTT. It is translated as CASSLQVPNQPQHF.

This chain uses TRBV11-2 with TRBJ1-1; 8 nucleotides align to TRBD1. Trimming removed 5 bases from V and 5 bases from J; junction bases left unmatched: 7. CDR3 length equals 14 residues. The V gene's germline CDR1 is SGHAT and CDR2 FQNNGV. The CDR3 DNA is TGTGCCAGCAGCATTCCAGGGGGCTGGACTGAAGCTTTCTTT. It encodes CASSIPGGWTEAFF.

The chain uses TRBV6-2 or TRBV6-3 and TRBJ1-2; 9 bases align to TRBD1. Germline V gene lookup returns CDR1 MNHEY and CDR2 SVGEGT. V trimming: 6 bases; J trimming: 4 bases; junction bases outside the gene matches: 6. This CDR3 is built from 14 residues. Here the CDR3 reads CASSPGQGVYGYTF. DNA for the CDR3: TGTGCCAGCAGCCCGGGACAGGGTGTCTATGGCTACACCTTC.

The chain recombines TRBV27 with TRBJ1-5; 8 bases align to TRBD1. CDR1 MNHEY and CDR2 SMNVEV come from the germline V gene (reference sequence). V was clipped by 4 bases and J by 6 bases; unmatched bases: 2. The CDR3 contains 13 residues. The CDR3 DNA reads as TGTGCCAGCAGTTGGACAGGGAGTCAGCCCCAGCATTTT. Its protein is CASSWTGSQPQHF.

The chain recombines TRBV30 with TRBJ1-1, with D unresolved. Germline assignment: CDR1 GTSNPN and CDR2 SVGIG (reference sequence). The CDR3 extends over 11 amino acids. The V and J ends lost 3 bases and 0 bases respectively, with 2 bases between them. The CDR3 loop reads CAWRVNTEAFF. Written as DNA, the CDR3 is TGTGCCTGGAGGGTGAACACTGAAGCTTTCTTT.

The chain combines TRBV14 with TRBJ2-6; no definite D call. CDR1 and CDR2 (germline): SGHDN, FVKESK. V lost 5 bases, J lost 0 bases, and 8 bases lay in between. The CDR3 consists of 15 residues. As DNA, the CDR3 is TGTGCCAGCAGCGTTGCGGCCTCTGGGGCCAACGTCCTGACTTTC. Translated: CASSVAASGANVLTF.